This TCR beta chain was observed in a study of blood T cells in healthy people across ages. A second PCR, run for roughly 7 to 11 cycles, used a sample-barcoded 5' primer plus a J-beta primer mix. The template-switch adaptor, which had 12 random nucleotides, put a tag on each cDNA molecule. TCRdb processed the 5' RACE reads anew with MiXCR; each CDR3 protein has one entry. The repertoire holds 1,800,000 or so distinct CDR3 sequences, with roughly two fifths as singletons. This clonotype originated in a human donor in good health. Sequenced material: blood.

For the CDR3, the DNA is TGTGCCAGCAGTCGACAGGGGTCAGATACGCAGTATTTT. Encoded protein: CASSRQGSDTQYF. The chain has TRBV6-5 and TRBJ2-3; 8 nucleotides agree with TRBD1. J lost 4 bases, V lost 5 bases, and 2 bases had no gene match. CDR1 is MNHEY, CDR2 SVGAGI, per germline. This CDR3 has 13 amino acids.